A selection of T cell receptor beta chains follows, all from one sample in a study of T cell responses to AZD1222 COVID-19 vaccine. Here immunoSEQ multiplex PCR was the method, and the copy in TCRdb shows in-frame clones only, minus some. The sample holds tens of thousands of clones, 80% to 90% seen once. The material was peripheral blood, obtained 28 days after the second AZD1222 dose. These receptors all come from an adult who received the AZD1222 COVID-19 vaccine. Both conserved end residues are part of each CDR3. D genes are given only for firm matches. Expanded clones are given a class, and other clones once, few, many or no size at all.

12 TRBJ2-7 TRBV29-1 . once TGCAGCGCTAGGGACTTCTCCTACGAGCAGTACTTC CSARDFSYEQYF
15 TRBJ1-1 TRBV19 . . TGTGCCAGTAGTATCCCCACAGGTATGTCCACTGAAGCTTTCTTT CASSIPTGMSTEAFF
13 TRBJ1-6 TRBV15 . . TGTGCCACCAGCAGGGACGACAATTCACCCCTCCACTTT CATSRDDNSPLHF
14 TRBJ2-7 TRBV27 TRBD1 . TGTGCCAGCAGTTTATCGACAGGGTCGGGGGAGCAGTACTTC CASSLSTGSGEQYF
12 TRBJ2-5 TRBV7-2 . . TGTGCCAGCAGCTTCCTCCAAGAGACCCAGTACTTC CASSFLQETQYF
13 TRBJ1-3 TRBV7-3 . . TGTGCCAGCAGCTTACCGGGAACAAACACCATATATTTT CASSLPGTNTIYF
12 TRBJ2-2 TRBV5-1 . . TGCGCCAGCAGCTTGGCCACCGGGGAGCTGTTTTTT CASSLATGELFF
17 TRBJ2-3 TRBV28 TRBD2 . TGTGCCAGCAGTCCGACGTATAGCGGGGGCCCCACAGATACGCAGTATTTT CASSPTYSGGPTDTQYF
14 TRBJ2-7 TRBV2 TRBD1 . TGTGCCAGCAGTGTACAGGGGGCGATGTACGAGCAGTACTTC CASSVQGAMYEQYF
13 TRBJ1-2 TRBV11-2 . . TGTGCCAGCAGCCCGGACTTCCCCTATGGCTACACCTTC CASSPDFPYGYTF
18 TRBJ2-1 TRBV3-1/TRBV3-2 TRBD2 once TGTGCCAGCAGCGAACATGGGACTAGCGGGAGGCGGGGCAATGAGCAGTTCTTC CASSEHGTSGRRGNEQFF
14 TRBJ2-7 TRBV18 TRBD1 . TGTGCCAGCTCACCGGCGACAGGGACCTACGAGCAGTACTTC CASSPATGTYEQYF
15 TRBJ1-5 TRBV28 TRBD1 . TGTGCCAGCAGTTTAGAGGGGGCGAAGTCTCAGCCCCAGCATTTT CASSLEGAKSQPQHF
13 TRBJ2-7 TRBV7-8 . . TGTGCCAGCATCGCCGGGACTCTCTACGAGCAGTACTTC CASIAGTLYEQYF
14 TRBJ2-3 TRBV11-3 . few TGTGCCAGCAGCAGCCTAACAAGCACAGATACGCAGTATTTT CASSSLTSTDTQYF
13 TRBJ2-7 TRBV27 . . TGTGCCAGCAGTCGGAAGCCTCTCTACGAGCAGTACTTC CASSRKPLYEQYF
14 TRBJ2-1 TRBV18 TRBD2 . TGTGCCAGCTCACCTCCGGGGGGGGAGAATGAGCAGTTCTTC CASSPPGGENEQFF
13 TRBJ1-5 TRBV19 . . TGTGCCAGTAGTATAGAGGAACTTCAGCCCCAGCATTTT CASSIEELQPQHF
14 TRBJ1-2 TRBV7-3 . . TGTGCCAGCAGCTTAACTGCAAGTGACTATGGCTACACCTTC CASSLTASDYGYTF
14 TRBJ1-1 TRBV18 . . TGTGCCAGCTCACCACAGACAGGGAACACTGAAGCTTTCTTT CASSPQTGNTEAFF
14 TRBJ1-5 TRBV7-2 . . TGTGCCAGCAGCTTTTTAGGGGGCAATCAGCCCCAGCATTTT CASSFLGGNQPQHF
14 TRBJ1-3 TRBV5-4 TRBD1 few TGTGCCAGCAGCCATGGACAGGGTTTTGACACCATATATTTT CASSHGQGFDTIYF
14 TRBJ1-4 TRBV3-1/TRBV3-2 . . TGTGCCAGCAGCCACCAGGGCACCGGGACAAAACTGTTTTTT CASSHQGTGTKLFF
15 TRBJ1-5 TRBV2 TRBD1 . TGTGCCACCTGGGACAGCCGATATAGCAATCAGCCCCAGCATTTT CATWDSRYSNQPQHF
17 TRBJ2-7 TRBV7-6 TRBD2 . TGTGCCAGCAGCTTAGGAGGGGCTAGCGGGAGCTCCTACGAGCAGTACTTC CASSLGGASGSSYEQYF
14 TRBJ1-6 TRBV4-3 . . TGCGCCAGCAGCCAAGATCGCAGGCGGTCACCCCTCCACTTT CASSQDRRRSPLHF
15 TRBJ2-1 TRBV3-1/TRBV3-2 TRBD2 . TGTGCCAGCAGCCAAGTCCGGACTAGCGCGAATGAGCAGTTCTTC CASSQVRTSANEQFF
14 TRBJ1-1 TRBV5-1 . . TGCGCCAGCAGCTTGGGACTTCAGAACACTGAAGCTTTCTTT CASSLGLQNTEAFF
14 TRBJ2-5 TRBV7-9 TRBD2 once TGTGCCAGCAGCTTAGGTACTAGCGGAGAGACCCAGTACTTC CASSLGTSGETQYF